This T cell receptor (beta chain) was sequenced in a study of T cells in Graves' hyperthyroidism and ophthalmopathy. The hyperthyroidism was newly diagnosed and had lasted under 2 months; the patients were aged 18 to 65. Investigators excluded patients with uncontrolled infection, other autoimmune disease, pregnancy or lactation. Regarding this clonotype: Its antigen is currently unknown.

The CDR3 spans 15 residues. Germline loops: CDR1 MNHNS, CDR2 SASEGT. Trimming cost V 6 bases and J 5 bases; bases outside gene matches: 10. Study-wide findings and caveats: Ophthalmopathy prediction by the model preceded onset by a median about 6.3 months. The blood repertoire included most of the expanded thyroid clonotypes above 0.001.

TCR beta CDR3 region amplification was performed from RNA transcripts. The HTBI primer set was used in a first-round RT-PCR of the TCR CDR3. TCRdb re-called the multiplex PCR reads with MiXCR, one entry per CDR3 protein. The table lists approximately 370,000 distinct CDR3 sequences, 15% of them singletons, with 30% to 35% in the top ten. The chain recombines TRBV6-1 with TRBJ2-4; 7 positions match TRBD1. The receptor comes from a woman under 40 with Graves' hyperthyroidism. The sequencing input was blood. The CDR3 protein is CASSPFEGAQNIQYF. The DNA for the CDR3 is TGTGCCAGCAGCCCTTTCGAGGGGGCACAAAACATTCAGTACTTC.